This TCR beta chain appears in the sequencing data of a study of T cell responses to AZD1222 COVID-19 vaccine. Study results and limitations: Spike-specific TCR breadth and depth both grew after two AZD1222 doses. Regions left unmutated in variants are reportedly the target of nearly half of spike-specific TCRs. Clonal diversity was possibly underestimated, and white British individuals and females predominated among donors.

About this clone: What it binds is not known.

Germline V gene data show CDR1 as SGHAT and CDR2 as FQNNGV. The CDR3 has 15 amino acids. Trimming took 5 bases from V and 11 from J; bases not matched to a gene: 14. Profiling relied on immunoSEQ multiplex PCR, and the TCRdb table lists in-frame clones only, not all of them. The data hold 120,000 to 150,000 clones, with about 92% observed a single time. The receptor's source is an adult in good health. The sequences come from peripheral blood, collected on day 0 of AZD1222 vaccination. This chain links TRBV11-2 with TRBJ2-2; 7 nucleotides agree with TRBD1. The CDR3 sequence: CASSPQGYRGRELFF. The DNA of the CDR3 is TGTGCCAGCAGCCCCCAGGGTTACAGGGGCCGTGAGCTGTTTTTT. Drawing the rest from reference TRBV11-2 and TRBJ2-2, the complete variable domain is EAGVAQSPRYKIIEKRQSVAFWCNPISGHATLYWYQQILGQGPKLLIQFQNNGVVDDSQLPKDRFSAERLKGVDSTLKIQPAKLEDSAVYLCASSPQGYRGRELFFGEGSRLTVL.